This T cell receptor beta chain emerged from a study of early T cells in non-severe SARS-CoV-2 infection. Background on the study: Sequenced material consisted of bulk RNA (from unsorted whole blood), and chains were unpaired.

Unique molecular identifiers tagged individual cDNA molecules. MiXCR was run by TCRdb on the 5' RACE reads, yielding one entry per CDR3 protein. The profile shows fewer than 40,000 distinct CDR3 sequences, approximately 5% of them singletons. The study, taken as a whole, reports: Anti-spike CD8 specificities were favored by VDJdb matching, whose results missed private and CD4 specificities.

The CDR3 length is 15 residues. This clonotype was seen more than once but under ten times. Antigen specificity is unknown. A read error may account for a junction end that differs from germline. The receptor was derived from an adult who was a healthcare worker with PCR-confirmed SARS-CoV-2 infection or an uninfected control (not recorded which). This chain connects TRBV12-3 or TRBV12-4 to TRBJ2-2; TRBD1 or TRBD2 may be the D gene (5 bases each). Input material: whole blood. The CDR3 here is CASSLRDAKTGELFF. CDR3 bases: TGTGCCAGCAGTTTAAGGGACGCGAAGACCGGGGAGCTGTTTTTT.